This T cell receptor (beta chain) was sequenced during a study of regulatory T cells in long-lasting Graves disease. The V gene's germline CDR1 is LGHNT and CDR2 FRNRAP. The CDR3 runs to 15 residues. J gave up 6 bases and V 8 bases, and 11 bases lay outside the gene matches. Sample time point: newly diagnosed GD, antithyroid drugs for less than 3 months. Following extraction of RNA from PBMCs, that RNA was used to make the TCR library. By American Thyroid Association guidelines, Graves' disease was diagnosed in the cohort. Each patient gave approximately 9 milliliters of EDTA-anticoagulated peripheral blood. Investigators prepared the TCR beta libraries by applying iRepertoire HTBI primers and Arm-PCR of CDR3 regions. TCRdb itself ran the multiplex PCR reads through MiXCR, one entry per CDR3 protein. The sample contains around 250,000 distinct CDR3 sequences, 15% to 20% of which appear only once. This clonotype was observed many times.

These same data were also listed under a study on T cells in Graves' hyperthyroidism and ophthalmopathy. That source adds: Most expanded thyroid clonotypes above 0.001 recurred in blood.

The sample consisted of peripheral blood mononuclear cells (PBMCs), taken at new diagnosis, from a patient treated with antithyroid drugs. The receptor was isolated from a woman aged 25 to 39 with Graves disease. The rearrangement joins TRBV12-5 to TRBJ2-1; 9 nucleotides match TRBD2. The CDR3 here is CASPSIGRGGNEQFF. In nucleotides, the CDR3 is TGTGCTAGTCCGTCCATCGGGCGGGGGGGCAATGAGCAGTTCTTC.